The sequence of this TCR beta chain was determined in a study of blood T cells in healthy people across ages. Together with a sample-barcoded 5' primer, a J-beta primer mix was included in a second PCR lasting about 6 to 11 cycles. TCRdb re-called the 5' RACE reads through MiXCR, storing one row per CDR3 protein. Counted here are about 640,000 distinct CDR3 sequences, around three fifths occurring once; the ten biggest clones make up over 35%. CDR3 size: 15 residues. The germline V and J ends were trimmed by 2 bases and 3 bases, with 11 bases remaining between them. The germline gives CDR1 MNHEY, CDR2 SVGEGT.

The chain combines TRBV6-2 or TRBV6-3 with TRBJ1-5; D ambiguous. The sequenced sample was blood. This receptor was obtained from a man aged 55 to 70 in good health. The CDR3 DNA reads TGTGCCAGCAGTTACGGGCAGGTGGACAATCAGCCCCAGCATTTT. This gives the protein CASSYGQVDNQPQHF.